The next 4 T cell receptor beta chains were all read from a single sample in a study of T-cell memory formation after mild COVID-19. MiXCR, applied by TCRdb to the 5' RACE reads, yields one record per CDR3 protein. Of under 300,000 distinct CDR3 sequences listed, about a sixth were seen once; the top ten hold around 3.8%. The specimen sequenced was PBMCs or a T cell subset sorted from them (not recorded which). Receptor source: a man in his late teens or twenties who had mild COVID-19 (a few samples of this study predate the infection). Cell type and time point are not known.

A few counts support this clonotype. The V and J genes are TRBV3-1 and TRBJ2-1, with 8 bases aligning to TRBD2. Germline values: CDR1 LGHDT, CDR2 YNNKEL (reference sequence). V shed 1 base and J 4 bases; nucleotides not matched to a gene: 3. The CDR3 has 15 residues. As DNA, the CDR3 is TGTGCCAGCAGCCAAGGAGCGGGAGCATACAATGAGCAGTTCTTC. This sequence encodes CASSQGAGAYNEQFF.

V gene TRBV9 combines with J gene TRBJ2-2; TRBD1 might be the D (6 bases). V was cut by 0 bases and J by 2 bases, with 8 bases left in between. The CDR3 runs to 15 residues. Looked up from germline, CDR1 is SGDLS and CDR2 is YYNGEE. The CDR3 loop is CASSVEGHNTGELFF. CDR3 nucleotides: TGTGCCAGCAGCGTAGAGGGACACAACACCGGGGAGCTGTTTTTT.

The gene calls are TRBV12-3 or TRBV12-4 and TRBJ2-1; D assignment may be TRBD1 or TRBD2 (5 bases each). This CDR3 is 13 amino acids long. V shed 5 bases and J shed 6 bases, with 11 bases lying between them. For the CDR3, the DNA is TGTGCCAGCAGTCCCCAGGGACCCAATGAGCAGTTCTTC. This codes for CASSPQGPNEQFF.

The chain uses TRBV3-1 and TRBJ2-7, with unresolved D. Deletions cut 1 base from V and 2 bases from J, with 3 bases between. Germline V gives CDR1 LGHDT, CDR2 YNNKEL (reference sequence). The CDR3 is made up of 12 amino acids. The CDR3 sequence: CASSQGPYEQYV. DNA of the CDR3: TGTGCCAGCAGCCAAGGCCCCTACGAGCAGTACGTC.